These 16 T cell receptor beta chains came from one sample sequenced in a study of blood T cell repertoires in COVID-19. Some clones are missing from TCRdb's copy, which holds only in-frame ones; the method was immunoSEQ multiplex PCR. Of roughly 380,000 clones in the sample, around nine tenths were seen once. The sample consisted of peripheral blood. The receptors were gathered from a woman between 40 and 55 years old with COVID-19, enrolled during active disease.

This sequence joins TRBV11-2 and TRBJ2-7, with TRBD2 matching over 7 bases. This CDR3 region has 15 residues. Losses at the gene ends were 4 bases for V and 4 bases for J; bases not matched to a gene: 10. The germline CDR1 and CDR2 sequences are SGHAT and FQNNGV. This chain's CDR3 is CASSSFSGGVYEQYF. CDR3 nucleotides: TGTGCCAGCAGCTCTTTCTCGGGAGGAGTATACGAGCAGTACTTC.

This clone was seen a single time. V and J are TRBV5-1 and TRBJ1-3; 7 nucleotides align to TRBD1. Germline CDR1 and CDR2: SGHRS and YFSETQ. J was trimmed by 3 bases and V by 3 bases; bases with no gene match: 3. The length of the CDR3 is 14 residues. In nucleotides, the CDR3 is TGCGCCAGCAGCTCAGGGGGAAGTGGAAACACCATATATTTT. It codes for CASSSGGSGNTIYF.

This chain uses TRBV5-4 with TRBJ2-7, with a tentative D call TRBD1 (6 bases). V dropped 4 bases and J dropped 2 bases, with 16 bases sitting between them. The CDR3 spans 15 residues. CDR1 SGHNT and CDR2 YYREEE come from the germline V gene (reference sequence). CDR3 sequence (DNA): TGTGCCAGCAGCCCCAAGTGGGGGCAGGCCTACGAGCAGTACTTC. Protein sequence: CASSPKWGQAYEQYF.

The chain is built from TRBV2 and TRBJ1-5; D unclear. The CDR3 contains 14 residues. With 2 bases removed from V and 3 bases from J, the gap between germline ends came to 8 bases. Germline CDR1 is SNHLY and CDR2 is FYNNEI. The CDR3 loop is CASSETQINQPQHF. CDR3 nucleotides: TGTGCCAGCAGTGAAACCCAGATCAATCAGCCCCAGCATTTT.

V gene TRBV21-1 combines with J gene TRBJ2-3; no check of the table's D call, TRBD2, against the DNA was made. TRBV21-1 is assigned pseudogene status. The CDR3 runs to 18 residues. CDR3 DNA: TGTGCCAGCAGCAAAGCCAGGACTCTCCGCGGTAGCACAGATACGCAGTATTTT. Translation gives CASSKARTLRGSTDTQYF.

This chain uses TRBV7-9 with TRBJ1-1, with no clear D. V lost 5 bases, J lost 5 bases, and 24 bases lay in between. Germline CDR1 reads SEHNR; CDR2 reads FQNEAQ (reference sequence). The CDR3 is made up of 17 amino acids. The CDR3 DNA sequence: TGTGCCAGCAGCCGCCACCGCCGGGGAACTGGTAGTACTGAAGCTTTCTTT. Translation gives CASSRHRRGTGSTEAFF.

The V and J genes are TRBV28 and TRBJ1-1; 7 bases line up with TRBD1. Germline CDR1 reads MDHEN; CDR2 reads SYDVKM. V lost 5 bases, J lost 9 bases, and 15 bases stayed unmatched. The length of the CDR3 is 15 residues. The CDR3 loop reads CASSNRGFPPPQAFF. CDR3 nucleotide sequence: TGTGCCAGCAGTAACAGGGGCTTCCCTCCCCCCCAAGCTTTCTTT.

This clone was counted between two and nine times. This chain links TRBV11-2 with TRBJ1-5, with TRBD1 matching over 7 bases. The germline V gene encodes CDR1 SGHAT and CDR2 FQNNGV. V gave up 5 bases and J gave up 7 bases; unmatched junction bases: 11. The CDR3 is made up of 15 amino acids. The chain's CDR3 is CASSLTGDGRQPQHF. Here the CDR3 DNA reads TGTGCCAGCAGCCTAACAGGGGACGGAAGGCAGCCCCAGCATTTT.

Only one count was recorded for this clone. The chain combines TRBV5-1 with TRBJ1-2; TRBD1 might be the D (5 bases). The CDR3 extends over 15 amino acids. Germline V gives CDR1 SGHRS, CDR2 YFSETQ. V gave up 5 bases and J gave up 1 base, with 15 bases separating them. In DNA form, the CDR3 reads TGCGCCAGCAGAAGTCAAGGCGGGGGTAACTATGGCTACACCTTC. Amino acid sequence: CASRSQGGGNYGYTF. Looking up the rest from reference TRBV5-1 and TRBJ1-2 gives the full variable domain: KAGVTQTPRYLIKTRGQQVTLSCSPISGHRSVSWYQQTPGQGLQFLFEYFSETQRNKGNFPGRFSGRQFSNSRSEMNVSTLELGDSALYLCASRSQGGGNYGYTFGSGTRLTVV.

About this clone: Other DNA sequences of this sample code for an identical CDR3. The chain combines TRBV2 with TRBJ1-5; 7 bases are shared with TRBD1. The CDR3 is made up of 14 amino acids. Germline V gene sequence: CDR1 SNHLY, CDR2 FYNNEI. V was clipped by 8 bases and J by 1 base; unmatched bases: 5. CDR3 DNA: TGTGCCAGCCGACAGGGCTTGAGCAATCAGCCCCAGCATTTT. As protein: CASRQGLSNQPQHF.

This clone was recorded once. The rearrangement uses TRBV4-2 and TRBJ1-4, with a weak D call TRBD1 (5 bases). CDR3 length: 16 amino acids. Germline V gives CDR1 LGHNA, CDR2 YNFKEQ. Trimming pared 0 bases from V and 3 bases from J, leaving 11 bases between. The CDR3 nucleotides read TGTGCCAGCAGCCAAGATGGGAGGGGTCCTAATGAAAAACTGTTTTTT. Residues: CASSQDGRGPNEKLFF.

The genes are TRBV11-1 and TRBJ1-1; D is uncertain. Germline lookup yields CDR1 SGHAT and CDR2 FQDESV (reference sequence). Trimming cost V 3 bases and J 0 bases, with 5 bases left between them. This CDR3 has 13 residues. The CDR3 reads CASSLLMNTEAFF. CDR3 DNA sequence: TGTGCCAGCAGCTTGCTAATGAACACTGAAGCTTTCTTT.

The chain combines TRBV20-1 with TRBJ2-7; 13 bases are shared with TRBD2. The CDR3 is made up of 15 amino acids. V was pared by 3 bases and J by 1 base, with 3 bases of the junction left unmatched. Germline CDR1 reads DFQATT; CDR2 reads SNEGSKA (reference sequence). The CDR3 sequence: CSASGTSGDSYEQYF. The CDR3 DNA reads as TGCAGTGCTAGTGGGACTAGCGGGGATTCCTACGAGCAGTACTTC.

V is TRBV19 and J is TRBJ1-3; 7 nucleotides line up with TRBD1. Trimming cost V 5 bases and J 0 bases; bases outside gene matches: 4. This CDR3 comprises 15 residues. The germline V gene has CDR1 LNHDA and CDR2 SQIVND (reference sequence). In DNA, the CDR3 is TGTGCCAGTAGTTGGCAGGGGGACTCTGGAAACACCATATATTTT. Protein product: CASSWQGDSGNTIYF.

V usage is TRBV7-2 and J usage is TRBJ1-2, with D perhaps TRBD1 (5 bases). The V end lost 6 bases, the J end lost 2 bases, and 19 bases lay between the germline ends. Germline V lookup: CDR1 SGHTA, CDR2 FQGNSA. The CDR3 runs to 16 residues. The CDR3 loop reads CASSPRGSLRNYGYTF. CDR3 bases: TGTGCCAGCAGTCCTAGGGGATCCCTGAGGAACTATGGCTACACCTTC.

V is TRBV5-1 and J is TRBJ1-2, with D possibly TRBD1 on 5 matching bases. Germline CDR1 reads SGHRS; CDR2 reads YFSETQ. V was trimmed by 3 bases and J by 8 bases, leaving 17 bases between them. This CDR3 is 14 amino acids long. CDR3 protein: CASSSPRDRGGYTF. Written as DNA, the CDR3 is TGCGCCAGCAGCTCTCCACGAGACAGAGGAGGCTACACCTTC.